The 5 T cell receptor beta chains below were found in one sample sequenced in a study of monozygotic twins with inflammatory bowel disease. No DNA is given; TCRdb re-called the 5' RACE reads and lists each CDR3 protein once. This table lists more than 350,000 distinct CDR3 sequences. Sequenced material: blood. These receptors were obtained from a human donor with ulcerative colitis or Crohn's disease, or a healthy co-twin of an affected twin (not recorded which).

The CDR3 sequence is CAISGAGQGIQPQHF. The chain couples TRBV10-3 to TRBJ1-5; TCRdb's D call of TRBD1 is untestable without DNA. CDR3 length equals 15 residues. Germline V gene lookup returns CDR1 ENHRY and CDR2 SYGVKD.

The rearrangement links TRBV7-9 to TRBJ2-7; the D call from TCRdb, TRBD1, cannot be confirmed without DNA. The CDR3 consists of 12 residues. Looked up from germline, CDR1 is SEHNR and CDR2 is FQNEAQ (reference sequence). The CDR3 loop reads CASSDREQGCYF.

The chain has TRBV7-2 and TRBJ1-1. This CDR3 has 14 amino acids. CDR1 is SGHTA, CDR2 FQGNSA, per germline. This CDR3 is CASSRDFWNTEAFF.

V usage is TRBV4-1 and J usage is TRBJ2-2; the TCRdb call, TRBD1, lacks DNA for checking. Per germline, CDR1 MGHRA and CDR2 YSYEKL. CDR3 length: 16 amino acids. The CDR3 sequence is CASSPGGGGYTGELFF.

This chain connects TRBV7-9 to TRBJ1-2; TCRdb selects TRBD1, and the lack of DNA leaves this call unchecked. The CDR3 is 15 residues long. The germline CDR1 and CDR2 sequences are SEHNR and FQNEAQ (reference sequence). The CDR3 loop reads CASSPSGSGDYGYTF.